These 12 T cell receptor beta chains share one sample of origin, sequenced in a study of regulatory T cells in long-lasting Graves disease. Arm-PCR of CDR3 regions and iRepertoire HTBI primers were used to build TCR beta libraries. TCRdb redid the calling of the multiplex PCR reads with MiXCR, one entry per CDR3 protein. The sample includes under 450,000 distinct CDR3 sequences, roughly 20% of them seen just once. Documented time point: persistent/refractory GD, antithyroid drugs over 5 years with positive TRAb. Extracted RNA from PBMCs served as the source of the TCR library. The sample in question was peripheral blood mononuclear cells (PBMCs), obtained when the disease was refractory, from a patient treated with antithyroid drugs. Every receptor here comes from a woman in her thirties or forties with Graves disease.

As concerns this clonotype: A junction end diverges from the germline sequence, so it may reflect a read error. The CDR3 DNA sequence: TGCGCCAGCAGCTTGGGAACAGGATTCTCTGGAAACACCACATATTTT. This gives the protein CASSLGTGFSGNTTYF. This sequence joins TRBV5-1 and TRBJ1-3, with D perhaps matching TRBD1 (5 bases). This CDR3 has 16 amino acids. Germline-derived CDR1 and CDR2 are SGHRS and YFSETQ.

Details on this clonotype: A read error may produce the germline difference seen at one junction end. The rearrangement links TRBV28 to TRBJ1-1; no clear D gene. Germline CDR1 MDHEN, CDR2 SYDVKM. This CDR3 spans 14 amino acids. The CDR3 DNA is TGTGTCAGCAGTTTGAGCACAGTGAACACTGAAGCTTTCTTT. Translated, it gives CVSSLSTVNTEAFF.

J is TRBJ2-1 and V is TRBV20-1; D possibly corresponds to TRBD1 (7 bases). V was clipped by 3 bases and J by 5 bases, with 17 bases between them. Looked up from germline, CDR1 is DFQATT and CDR2 is SNEGSKA (reference sequence). The CDR3 is 15 amino acids. The CDR3 region is CSAREGGTANNEQFF. CDR3 bases: TGCAGTGCTAGGGAGGGCGGGACAGCAAACAATGAGCAGTTCTTC.

As concerns this clonotype: This is likely a read error, given that the CDR3 carries no conserved phenylalanine or tryptophan at its end. The rearrangement joins TRBV20-1 to TRBJ1-1; the D gene is possibly TRBD1 (5 bases). The germline V and J ends were trimmed by 3 bases and 1 base, with 12 bases remaining between them. This CDR3 contains 14 residues. Germline V gives CDR1 DFQATT, CDR2 SNEGSKA (reference sequence). CDR3 nucleotides: TGCAGTGCTAGTGGCGGGGCCGGGAACACTGAAGCTTTCTCT. Encoded protein: CSASGGAGNTEAFS.

CDR3 in amino acids: CASSQDAAPNEKLFF. CDR3 DNA: TGTGCCAGCAGCCAAGATGCAGCTCCTAATGAAAAACTGTTTTTT. The rearrangement joins TRBV9 to TRBJ1-4; D not resolved. Germline V gene lookup returns CDR1 SGDLS and CDR2 YYNGEE. The CDR3 contains 15 residues. Trimming removed 4 bases from V and 3 bases from J, with 13 bases in between.

This clonotype has ten or more counts. The gene calls are TRBV2 and TRBJ2-7; TRBD1 might be the D (6 bases). CDR3 length: 17 residues. Germline V lookup: CDR1 SNHLY, CDR2 FYNNEI. V gave up 2 bases and J gave up 6 bases, with 23 bases separating them. The CDR3 DNA reads as TGTGCCAGCAGTGAACCCCCGGTATGGGGGCTTGAGGGCGAGCAGTACTTC. It encodes CASSEPPVWGLEGEQYF.

This clonotype was seen at least ten times. The V gene is TRBV5-1, the J gene TRBJ1-5, with D possibly being TRBD1 (5 bases). Germline assignment: CDR1 SGHRS and CDR2 YFSETQ. V lost 0 bases to trimming and J lost 4 bases, with 11 bases between them. This CDR3 is built from 15 residues. The CDR3 DNA reads TGCGCCAGCAGCTTGGGCCCCCAGGGAAATCAGCCCCAGCATTTT. This codes for CASSLGPQGNQPQHF.

This clonotype has a count of ten or more. The DNA for the CDR3 is TGTGCCATCGCAGCGGGAGAAGGCTACGAGCAGTACTTC. It yields the protein CAIAAGEGYEQYF. This rearrangement joins TRBV19 to TRBJ2-7, with 8 bases matching TRBD2. There are 13 residues in the CDR3. J lost 3 bases, V lost 10 bases, and 8 bases had no gene match. CDR1 is LNHDA, CDR2 SQIVND, per germline (reference sequence).

In its sample, this clonotype was seen many times. V gene TRBV6-1 combines with J gene TRBJ2-7, with D maybe TRBD2 (5 bases). Per germline, CDR1 MNHNS and CDR2 SASEGT. The CDR3 length is 13 residues. V shed 8 bases and J shed 2 bases, with 13 bases lying between them. For the CDR3, the DNA is TGTGCCAGCCGAGGGCGGGCGACCTACGAGCAGTACTTC. Translated: CASRGRATYEQYF.

This clonotype appeared many times. V gene TRBV27 combines with J gene TRBJ2-5; 9 nucleotides line up with TRBD2. The CDR3 covers 15 residues. Germline trimming cut 5 bases from V and 5 bases from J; bases unmatched to any gene: 9. Germline V gene data show CDR1 as MNHEY and CDR2 as SMNVEV (reference sequence). CDR3 residues: CASSLTSGAPETQYF. In DNA form, the CDR3 reads TGTGCCAGCAGTCTGACTAGCGGAGCGCCCGAGACCCAGTACTTC.

This clonotype came up a few times. The genes are TRBV9 and TRBJ1-1; D is undetermined. The CDR3 has 13 residues. V was clipped by 0 bases and J by 8 bases, with 11 bases between them. The V gene's germline CDR1 is SGDLS and CDR2 YYNGEE. The CDR3 DNA sequence: TGTGCCAGCAGCGTAGGCATGGGCGGGGAAGCTTTCTTT. The encoded protein is CASSVGMGGEAFF.

This clonotype was seen ten or more times. The chain carries TRBV24-1 and TRBJ2-5; no definite D call. This CDR3 has 12 residues. V gave up 4 bases and J gave up 4 bases, with 6 bases separating them. The germline V gene has CDR1 KGHDR and CDR2 SFDVKD. The CDR3 sequence: CATSESRETQYF. CDR3 DNA sequence: TGTGCCACCAGTGAGTCAAGAGAGACCCAGTACTTC.